A selection of T cell receptor beta chains follows, all from one sample in a study of blood T cell repertoires in COVID-19. The protocol was immunoSEQ multiplex PCR, while the TCRdb copy is restricted to in-frame clones and leaves out a portion. The table lists about 97,000 clones, 87% of them singletons, with nearly 20% in the top ten. Source material: peripheral blood. These receptors were collected from a human donor in a cohort sampled during active COVID-19. Each CDR3 is given with its conserved first and last residue. Fields, in order: CDR3 DNA, CDR3 protein, CDR3 length, J gene, D gene, clone size, V gene. A D gene is named only where the DNA matches it firmly. Clone sizes are given selectively: once, few, many, or a class where the clone is expanded.

CDR3nt: TGCGCCAGCAGCCAAGATGCGGGACTTCAAATAGAGACCCAGTACTTC; CDR3aa: CASSQDAGLQIETQYF; len: 16; j_gene: TRBJ2-5; d_gene: -; abundance: -; v_gene: TRBV4-3
CDR3nt: TGTGCCAGCAGCCAGGCCTCCTCCTACAATGAGCAGTTCTTC; CDR3aa: CASSQASSYNEQFF; len: 14; j_gene: TRBJ2-1; d_gene: -; abundance: few; v_gene: TRBV14
CDR3nt: TGTGCCAGCAGCCCCCGCCAGGGATTAACCGGGGAGCTGTTTTTT; CDR3aa: CASSPRQGLTGELFF; len: 15; j_gene: TRBJ2-2; d_gene: -; abundance: -; v_gene: TRBV7-3
CDR3nt: TGTGCCAGCAGTTCTATGGGGGAGGGCACTGAAGCTTTCTTT; CDR3aa: CASSSMGEGTEAFF; len: 14; j_gene: TRBJ1-1; d_gene: -; abundance: -; v_gene: TRBV28
CDR3nt: TGTGCCAGCAGCCAAGGAGCCGGGACTAGAGCCTACGAGCAGTACTTC; CDR3aa: CASSQGAGTRAYEQYF; len: 16; j_gene: TRBJ2-7; d_gene: TRBD2; abundance: -; v_gene: TRBV4-2
CDR3nt: TGTGCCAGCAGTTTTTTAACCCTAAGCGGGAGGGCCAGTGAGCAGTTCTTC; CDR3aa: CASSFLTLSGRASEQFF; len: 17; j_gene: TRBJ2-1; d_gene: TRBD2; abundance: -; v_gene: TRBV6-2/TRBV6-3
CDR3nt: TGTGCCAGCAGCCAGACGGGACAGGGGGCTTACGAGCAGTACTTC; CDR3aa: CASSQTGQGAYEQYF; len: 15; j_gene: TRBJ2-7; d_gene: TRBD1; abundance: -; v_gene: TRBV7-2
CDR3nt: TGTGCCAGCAGCTTCAACATGGGCAATCAGCCCCAGCATTTT; CDR3aa: CASSFNMGNQPQHF; len: 14; j_gene: TRBJ1-5; d_gene: -; abundance: -; v_gene: TRBV7-2
CDR3nt: TGTGCCAGCAGCACTAGCGGGAGCTCCTACAATGAGCAGTTCTTC; CDR3aa: CASSTSGSSYNEQFF; len: 15; j_gene: TRBJ2-1; d_gene: TRBD2; abundance: -; v_gene: TRBV9
CDR3nt: TGTGCCAGCTCACCGCAGACAGGGGGTTATGGCTACACCTTC; CDR3aa: CASSPQTGGYGYTF; len: 14; j_gene: TRBJ1-2; d_gene: TRBD1; abundance: -; v_gene: TRBV18
CDR3nt: TGTGCCAGCAGCTTGGGGGCCTCCCCGAACTATGGCTACACCTTC; CDR3aa: CASSLGASPNYGYTF; len: 15; j_gene: TRBJ1-2; d_gene: -; abundance: once; v_gene: TRBV5-4
CDR3nt: TGTGCCAGCAGCTTAGCGGGACAGGGTGATCAGCCCCAGCATTTT; CDR3aa: CASSLAGQGDQPQHF; len: 15; j_gene: TRBJ1-5; d_gene: TRBD1; abundance: few; v_gene: TRBV7-9
CDR3nt: TGTGCCAGCAGTTACCGGGACAGGGGAGTCTATGGCTACACCTTC; CDR3aa: CASSYRDRGVYGYTF; len: 15; j_gene: TRBJ1-2; d_gene: TRBD1; abundance: -; v_gene: TRBV2
CDR3nt: TGTGCCAGCAGAGGAGGTGATTGGCAGCCCCAGCATTTT; CDR3aa: CASRGGDWQPQHF; len: 13; j_gene: TRBJ1-5; d_gene: -; abundance: few; v_gene: TRBV6-5
CDR3nt: TGCAGCGCTAACCGGGGGACTAGCGTACGCGAGCAGTACTTC; CDR3aa: CSANRGTSVREQYF; len: 14; j_gene: TRBJ2-7; d_gene: TRBD2; abundance: -; v_gene: TRBV29-1
CDR3nt: TGTGCCATCAGTGAGTCTCCCAGGGGGACATCTTACAATGAGCAGTTCTTC; CDR3aa: CAISESPRGTSYNEQFF; len: 17; j_gene: TRBJ2-1; d_gene: TRBD1; abundance: -; v_gene: TRBV10-3
CDR3nt: TGTGCCATCAGTGAACCAGGAAGCCCGGACACCTATGGCTACACCTTC; CDR3aa: CAISEPGSPDTYGYTF; len: 16; j_gene: TRBJ1-2; d_gene: -; abundance: -; v_gene: TRBV10-3
CDR3nt: TGTGCCAGCAGCTTATGGGAGGGAAGGGACCGCAATCAGCCCCAGCATTTT; CDR3aa: CASSLWEGRDRNQPQHF; len: 17; j_gene: TRBJ1-5; d_gene: -; abundance: once; v_gene: TRBV7-9
CDR3nt: TGTGCCAGCAGCTTAGGGGTTTCGGGGGGCAGCAATCAGCCCCAGCATTTT; CDR3aa: CASSLGVSGGSNQPQHF; len: 17; j_gene: TRBJ1-5; d_gene: -; abundance: -; v_gene: TRBV7-2
CDR3nt: TGCGCCAGCAGAATCAACCGCGGGGGAACTAGCACAGATACGCAGTATTTT; CDR3aa: CASRINRGGTSTDTQYF; len: 17; j_gene: TRBJ2-3; d_gene: TRBD2; abundance: few; v_gene: TRBV5-1
CDR3nt: TGTGCCAGCAGCCCCCACGGTACGACGGGGGACTACGAGCAGTACTTC; CDR3aa: CASSPHGTTGDYEQYF; len: 16; j_gene: TRBJ2-7; d_gene: -; abundance: -; v_gene: TRBV7-2
CDR3nt: TGTGCCAGCAGCCAAGGCGGCGGTAGCTGGGCCGGGGAGCTGTTTTTT; CDR3aa: CASSQGGGSWAGELFF; len: 16; j_gene: TRBJ2-2; d_gene: -; abundance: once; v_gene: TRBV3-1/TRBV3-2
CDR3nt: TGTGCCAGCAGCTTGGCCCCCCGGGAGGGCGACTATGGCTACACCTTC; CDR3aa: CASSLAPREGDYGYTF; len: 16; j_gene: TRBJ1-2; d_gene: -; abundance: -; v_gene: TRBV5-4
CDR3nt: TGCGCCAGCAGTCGCGACCCTCGAACGGGGACCGGGGAGCTGTTTTTT; CDR3aa: CASSRDPRTGTGELFF; len: 16; j_gene: TRBJ2-2; d_gene: -; abundance: -; v_gene: TRBV5-1
CDR3nt: TGTGCCAGCAGTGACGTGGGGGACATTACGCAGTATTTT; CDR3aa: CASSDVGDITQYF; len: 13; j_gene: TRBJ2-3; d_gene: -; abundance: -; v_gene: TRBV2
CDR3nt: TGTGCCAGCGGCCTTCAGGGAGGGGATCAGCCCCAGCATTTT; CDR3aa: CASGLQGGDQPQHF; len: 14; j_gene: TRBJ1-5; d_gene: -; abundance: once; v_gene: TRBV6-5
CDR3nt: TGTGCCAGCTCCCCTACCCCGGGACACTACTATGGCTACACCTTC; CDR3aa: CASSPTPGHYYGYTF; len: 15; j_gene: TRBJ1-2; d_gene: -; abundance: -; v_gene: TRBV5-6